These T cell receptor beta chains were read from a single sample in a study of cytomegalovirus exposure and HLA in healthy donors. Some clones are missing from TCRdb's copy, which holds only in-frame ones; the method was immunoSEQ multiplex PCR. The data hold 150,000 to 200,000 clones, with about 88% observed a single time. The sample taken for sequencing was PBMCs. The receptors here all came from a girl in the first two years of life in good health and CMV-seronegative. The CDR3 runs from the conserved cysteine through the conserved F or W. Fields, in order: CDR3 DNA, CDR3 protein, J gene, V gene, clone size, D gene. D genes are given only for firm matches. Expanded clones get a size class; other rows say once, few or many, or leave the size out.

cdr3_nt: TGTGCCAGCAGTTCACAAGGCGGAGATACGCAGTATTTT; cdr3_aa: CASSSQGGDTQYF; j_call: TRBJ2-3; v_call: TRBV7-9; clone_size: .; d_call: .
cdr3_nt: TGTGCCAGCAGCTTGACTCCGCGAGTTGAGCAGTTCTTC; cdr3_aa: CASSLTPRVEQFF; j_call: TRBJ2-1; v_call: TRBV7-3; clone_size: .; d_call: .
cdr3_nt: TGCAGCGCCCTAGGGACAGCTTCTTATAGCAATCAGCCCCAGCATTTT; cdr3_aa: CSALGTASYSNQPQHF; j_call: TRBJ1-5; v_call: TRBV29-1; clone_size: .; d_call: TRBD1
cdr3_nt: TGTGCCAGCAGTATAGCGGGAGGGCCAGATACGCAGTATTTT; cdr3_aa: CASSIAGGPDTQYF; j_call: TRBJ2-3; v_call: TRBV6-4; clone_size: .; d_call: TRBD2
cdr3_nt: TGTGCCAGTAGTCCGCCCGAGAGAGCGGGAGAGCGCACAGATACGCAGTATTTT; cdr3_aa: CASSPPERAGERTDTQYF; j_call: TRBJ2-3; v_call: TRBV19; clone_size: once; d_call: TRBD2
cdr3_nt: TGTGCCAGCTCACCACCAGGGGGCGATTATGGCTACACCTTC; cdr3_aa: CASSPPGGDYGYTF; j_call: TRBJ1-2; v_call: TRBV18; clone_size: .; d_call: TRBD1
cdr3_nt: TGTGCCAGCGGCTTAAAGGGGGGGGCTGGGGCCAACGTCCTGACTTTC; cdr3_aa: CASGLKGGAGANVLTF; j_call: TRBJ2-6; v_call: TRBV7-3; clone_size: .; d_call: .
cdr3_nt: TGTGCCTGGAATACAACAGCCCCCGAGCAGTACTTC; cdr3_aa: CAWNTTAPEQYF; j_call: TRBJ2-7; v_call: TRBV30; clone_size: .; d_call: .
cdr3_nt: TGTGCCAGCAGCCCCTCCAGGGGCTACAATGAGCAGTTCTTC; cdr3_aa: CASSPSRGYNEQFF; j_call: TRBJ2-1; v_call: TRBV7-2; clone_size: few; d_call: .
cdr3_nt: TGTGCCAGCAGCTTACGGACTAGCGCGTACTACGAGCAGTACTTC; cdr3_aa: CASSLRTSAYYEQYF; j_call: TRBJ2-7; v_call: TRBV13; clone_size: .; d_call: TRBD2
cdr3_nt: TGCGCCAGCAGCTTGGGGGACAGGCTCACAGATACGCAGTATTTT; cdr3_aa: CASSLGDRLTDTQYF; j_call: TRBJ2-3; v_call: TRBV5-1; clone_size: .; d_call: TRBD1
cdr3_nt: TGTGCCATCTTAGAGGCCAATGAGCAGTTCTTC; cdr3_aa: CAILEANEQFF; j_call: TRBJ2-1; v_call: TRBV10-3; clone_size: .; d_call: .
cdr3_nt: TGTGCCAGCAGCGTAGTAGGGCGGGGGGCCGCGGATGAGCAGTTCTTC; cdr3_aa: CASSVVGRGAADEQFF; j_call: TRBJ2-1; v_call: TRBV9; clone_size: .; d_call: TRBD2
cdr3_nt: TGTGCCAGCAGCTTAGAGTCAGCGGGCTCCTACGAGCAGTACTTC; cdr3_aa: CASSLESAGSYEQYF; j_call: TRBJ2-7; v_call: TRBV7-3; clone_size: .; d_call: .
cdr3_nt: TGTGCCAGCAGCGTAGCCCCAAATTCACCCCTCCACTTT; cdr3_aa: CASSVAPNSPLHF; j_call: TRBJ1-6; v_call: TRBV9; clone_size: .; d_call: .
cdr3_nt: TGTGCCAGCAGCTCGAATGAACCCACCTACGAGCAGTACTTC; cdr3_aa: CASSSNEPTYEQYF; j_call: TRBJ2-7; v_call: TRBV6-5; clone_size: .; d_call: .
cdr3_nt: TGTGCCAGCAGTGAATATCTGGCCTCCCCAGATACGCAGTATTTT; cdr3_aa: CASSEYLASPDTQYF; j_call: TRBJ2-3; v_call: TRBV25-1; clone_size: .; d_call: .
cdr3_nt: TGTGCCAGCAGCGCCCGGGGTGGGGGCGGATACACTGAAGCTTTCTTT; cdr3_aa: CASSARGGGGYTEAFF; j_call: TRBJ1-1; v_call: TRBV9; clone_size: .; d_call: .
cdr3_nt: TGTGCCAGCTCACCAGAGGGACTAGCGGGGGAAATTCAAGAGACCCAGTACTTC; cdr3_aa: CASSPEGLAGEIQETQYF; j_call: TRBJ2-5; v_call: TRBV18; clone_size: once; d_call: TRBD2
cdr3_nt: TGTGCCAGCAGATACCCTATGAGGGAGACGAACAATGAGCAGTTCTTC; cdr3_aa: CASRYPMRETNNEQFF; j_call: TRBJ2-1; v_call: TRBV7-9; clone_size: .; d_call: .
cdr3_nt: TGCGCCAGCAGCTGGTGGGACAGGACTTTAACCTACGAGCAGTACTTC; cdr3_aa: CASSWWDRTLTYEQYF; j_call: TRBJ2-7; v_call: TRBV5-1; clone_size: .; d_call: TRBD1
cdr3_nt: TGTGCCAGCAGCCACGGAGGGAACACTGAAGCTTTCTTT; cdr3_aa: CASSHGGNTEAFF; j_call: TRBJ1-1; v_call: TRBV14; clone_size: .; d_call: .
cdr3_nt: TGTGCCAGCAGTCTCTGGGGACTAGCGGGAGGAGCGGGAGTAGGCGAGCAGTACTTC; cdr3_aa: CASSLWGLAGGAGVGEQYF; j_call: TRBJ2-7; v_call: TRBV4-2; clone_size: .; d_call: TRBD2
cdr3_nt: TGCGCCAGCAGCCCCGAAAATCTAGCGGGAGTTTACAATGAGCAGTTCTTC; cdr3_aa: CASSPENLAGVYNEQFF; j_call: TRBJ2-1; v_call: TRBV4-3; clone_size: few; d_call: TRBD2
cdr3_nt: TGCGCCAGCAGCCTTATAGGACAGGGCTCGATGAACACTGAAGCTTTCTTT; cdr3_aa: CASSLIGQGSMNTEAFF; j_call: TRBJ1-1; v_call: TRBV4-1; clone_size: few; d_call: TRBD1
cdr3_nt: TGTGCCAGCAGCTCAACCCTTCTCAGATCTGGAAACACCATATATTTT; cdr3_aa: CASSSTLLRSGNTIYF; j_call: TRBJ1-3; v_call: TRBV11-2; clone_size: once; d_call: .
cdr3_nt: TGTGCCAGCAGCAGAGCTAGCACAGATACGCAGTATTTT; cdr3_aa: CASSRASTDTQYF; j_call: TRBJ2-3; v_call: TRBV5-4; clone_size: .; d_call: .
cdr3_nt: TGTGCCAGCAGCCGGGGAGGGATCGGGGCTGAAGCTTTCTTT; cdr3_aa: CASSRGGIGAEAFF; j_call: TRBJ1-1; v_call: TRBV7-8; clone_size: .; d_call: .
cdr3_nt: TGCGCCAGCAGCCAACCAATAGCGGGGGGTACCAATGAGCAGTTCTTC; cdr3_aa: CASSQPIAGGTNEQFF; j_call: TRBJ2-1; v_call: TRBV4-1; clone_size: few; d_call: TRBD2
cdr3_nt: TGCGCCAGCAGCTTGGCAAGCGGGAGGGCCTACAATGAGCAGTTCTTC; cdr3_aa: CASSLASGRAYNEQFF; j_call: TRBJ2-1; v_call: TRBV5-1; clone_size: .; d_call: TRBD2
cdr3_nt: TGTGCCAGCAGCATTGACAGGGCCCTAGCCAAAAACATTCAGTACTTC; cdr3_aa: CASSIDRALAKNIQYF; j_call: TRBJ2-4; v_call: TRBV5-6; clone_size: .; d_call: TRBD1
cdr3_nt: TGTGCCTGGAGTGTTACAGGGGGGACTGAAGCTTTCTTT; cdr3_aa: CAWSVTGGTEAFF; j_call: TRBJ1-1; v_call: TRBV30; clone_size: .; d_call: TRBD1
cdr3_nt: TGCGCCAGCAGCCAAGTGGACGGACTGAGTGAAGCTTTCTTT; cdr3_aa: CASSQVDGLSEAFF; j_call: TRBJ1-1; v_call: TRBV4-3; clone_size: .; d_call: .
cdr3_nt: TGTGCCATCAGTGAGGGCGGGAGGGCCAATGAGCAGTTCTTC; cdr3_aa: CAISEGGRANEQFF; j_call: TRBJ2-1; v_call: TRBV10-3; clone_size: .; d_call: TRBD2
cdr3_nt: TGTGCCAGCGGACAGGCTAGCTCCTACAATGAGCAGTTCTTC; cdr3_aa: CASGQASSYNEQFF; j_call: TRBJ2-1; v_call: TRBV25-1; clone_size: .; d_call: TRBD1
cdr3_nt: TGTGCCAGCAGCTTAAAGGGGGGGAACTATGGCTACACCTTC; cdr3_aa: CASSLKGGNYGYTF; j_call: TRBJ1-2; v_call: TRBV7-2; clone_size: few; d_call: .
cdr3_nt: TGTGTCACCAGAGCTAGCCGCCAAGAGACCCAGTACTTC; cdr3_aa: CVTRASRQETQYF; j_call: TRBJ2-5; v_call: TRBV6-1; clone_size: .; d_call: .
cdr3_nt: TGTGCCTGGGACCGGGACATTAAATATGGGGCTTTCTTT; cdr3_aa: CAWDRDIKYGAFF; j_call: TRBJ1-1; v_call: TRBV30; clone_size: .; d_call: .
cdr3_nt: TGTGCCAGCAGCTCGTCGACTCGGCTCACAGATACGCAGTATTTT; cdr3_aa: CASSSSTRLTDTQYF; j_call: TRBJ2-3; v_call: TRBV7-2; clone_size: once; d_call: .
cdr3_nt: TGTGCCAGCAGCACAGGACTAGCGACTTACAATGAGCAGTTCTTC; cdr3_aa: CASSTGLATYNEQFF; j_call: TRBJ2-1; v_call: TRBV7-3; clone_size: .; d_call: TRBD2
cdr3_nt: TGCGCCAGCAGCTTGGTGGTGGGAGAAGAGACCCAGTACTTC; cdr3_aa: CASSLVVGEETQYF; j_call: TRBJ2-5; v_call: TRBV5-1; clone_size: .; d_call: .